What follows are 25 T cell receptor beta chains derived from one specimen sequenced in a study of human T cells and chemical hapten exposure. Stated time point: pre-sensitization, week 0. Treatment described: therapeutic diphenylcyclopropenone sensitization with weekly scalp DPC. One entry per CDR3 protein results from TCRdb running MiXCR on the RACE reads. The data contain around 250,000 distinct CDR3 sequences, about 8.1% of them singletons. The sample in question was whole blood, obtained in connection with sensitization to the hapten diphenylcyclopropenone (DPC). These receptors came from a woman aged 40 to 49 with alopecia areata. Some clones in this sample may be carry-over from other donors' samples.

This clonotype was counted many times. The J gene is TRBJ2-1, the V gene TRBV5-1, with a possible D match to TRBD1 (5 bases). V shed 8 bases and J shed 4 bases, with 19 bases lying between them. Germline CDR1 reads SGHRS; CDR2 reads YFSETQ. The CDR3 loop spans 15 amino acids. In nucleotides, the CDR3 is TGCGCCAGTCGAGCTTTAAGGACACTATACAATGAGCAGTTCTTC. It specifies CASRALRTLYNEQFF.

This clonotype was observed a few times. The chain has TRBV20-1 and TRBJ2-4; 10 bases fit TRBD2. After removal of 3 bases from V and 0 bases from J, the junction contained 2 bases not matched to a gene. CDR3 length: 15 residues. Germline CDR1 is DFQATT and CDR2 is SNEGSKA (reference sequence). The CDR3 here is CSASGLAVAKNIQYF. CDR3 sequence (DNA): TGCAGTGCTAGTGGACTAGCGGTAGCCAAAAACATTCAGTACTTC.

The rearrangement joins TRBV3-1 to TRBJ2-7; 10 positions agree with TRBD2. CDR3 length: 15 residues. Germline V gives CDR1 LGHDT, CDR2 YNNKEL (reference sequence). J lost 6 bases, V lost 2 bases, and 7 bases had no gene match. CDR3 sequence: CASSQMPSGSVEQYF. For the CDR3, the DNA is TGTGCCAGCAGCCAAATGCCTAGCGGGAGTGTCGAGCAGTACTTC.

This clonotype appeared a few times. The chain carries TRBV29-1 and TRBJ2-7, with 9 bases fitting TRBD1. V shed 1 base, J shed 7 bases, and the junction held 5 bases outside the gene matches. The CDR3 runs to 13 residues. Germline V lookup: CDR1 SQVTM, CDR2 ANQGSEA. CDR3 sequence (DNA): TGCAGCGTTGAAGTGGGACAGGGAAGGGAGCAGTACTTC. Translating gives CSVEVGQGREQYF.

The chain joins TRBV20-1 to TRBJ1-4; D unclear. Trimming removed 5 bases from V and 8 bases from J, with 9 bases in between. The CDR3 loop spans 11 amino acids. Germline lookup yields CDR1 DFQATT and CDR2 SNEGSKA (reference sequence). Here the CDR3 reads CSASHGEKLFF. The CDR3 nucleotides are TGCAGTGCTTCCCACGGAGAAAAACTGTTTTTT.

This clonotype has ten or more counts. The chain links TRBV6-5 to TRBJ1-6; 7 bases fit TRBD1. CDR3 length: 15 residues. V was clipped by 2 bases and J by 7 bases; unmatched bases: 5. Per germline, CDR1 MNHEY and CDR2 SVGAGI. The CDR3 nucleotides are TGTGCCAGCAGTTACGGCAGGGGGTACAATTCACCCCTCCACTTT. This encodes CASSYGRGYNSPLHF.

This clonotype was observed a handful of times. CDR3 DNA sequence: TGTGCCAGCAGCCAAGCCGAGACTAGCGGACAAGAGACCCAGTACTTC. The encoded protein is CASSQAETSGQETQYF. V gene TRBV4-2 combines with J gene TRBJ2-5; the match to TRBD2 covers 9 bases. The CDR3 sequence is 16 residues long. The trim removed 1 base at V and 2 bases at J, leaving 5 bases unmatched. Germline V gene data show CDR1 as LGHNA and CDR2 as YNFKEQ.

Details on this clonotype: A single base separates this from a much larger clone, so it may be a read error. This rearrangement joins TRBV5-5 to TRBJ2-5; 9 nucleotides agree with TRBD2. J gave up 1 base and V 7 bases, and 8 bases lay outside the gene matches. CDR1 and CDR2 (germline): SGHKS, YYEKEE (reference sequence). CDR3 length: 15 residues. The DNA of the CDR3 is TGTGCCAGCTCCTTTAGCGGGAGCTCCCAAGAGACCCAGTACTTC. Its protein is CASSFSGSSQETQYF.

This chain links TRBV27 with TRBJ1-2; a weak D match, TRBD1 (6 bases). Germline CDR1 MNHEY, CDR2 SMNVEV (reference sequence). This CDR3 region has 15 residues. Trimming shortened V by 5 bases and J by 4 bases, and 17 bases separated the two germline ends. CDR3 sequence reads: CASSPTLGAGYGYTF. CDR3 sequence (DNA): TGTGCCAGCAGTCCGACTCTGGGGGCCGGCTATGGCTACACCTTC.

As for this clonotype: The germline gene is not matched at one end of the junction; a read error may be the cause. This chain connects TRBV4-1 to TRBJ2-1; D is unclear. The CDR3 runs to 13 residues. Germline CDR1 reads MGHRA; CDR2 reads YSYEKL. CDR3 nucleotides: TGCACCAGCAGCCAAGGACCCCTAGGGTCCCGGTTCTTC. Its translation is CTSSQGPLGSRFF.

This clonotype was seen ten or more times. J is TRBJ1-5 and V is TRBV6-2 or TRBV6-3, with unresolved D. The CDR3 runs 16 residues. The germline gives CDR1 MNHEY, CDR2 SVGEGT. V was cut by 5 bases and J by 2 bases, with 16 bases left in between. CDR3 nucleotide sequence: TGTGCCAGCAGTAGGATCAGGTCCGGGGGCAATCAGCCCCAGCATTTT. This translates into CASSRIRSGGNQPQHF.

This clonotype was picked up many times. The gene calls are TRBV5-1 and TRBJ2-4; D remains unclear. V was cut by 0 bases and J by 8 bases, with 6 bases left in between. The germline CDR1 and CDR2 sequences are SGHRS and YFSETQ. The CDR3 sequence is 12 residues long. The CDR3 sequence is CASSLDDYIQYF. The CDR3 DNA follows: TGCGCCAGCAGCTTGGATGACTACATTCAGTACTTC.

The V gene is TRBV4-2, the J gene TRBJ2-1; TRBD2 matches at 10 bases. The V and J ends lost 2 bases and 3 bases, in that order; junction bases with no gene match: 4. This CDR3 is built from 16 residues. CDR1 is LGHNA, CDR2 YNFKEQ, per germline. CDR3 coding DNA: TGTGCCAGCAGCCAAACCGGGACTAGCGACTACAATGAGCAGTTCTTC. Translating it yields CASSQTGTSDYNEQFF.

The chain combines TRBV7-2 with TRBJ1-6; a weak D match, TRBD1 (5 bases). The CDR3 totals 15 residues. From germline, CDR1 is SGHTA and CDR2 FQGNSA. V dropped 1 base and J dropped 9 bases, with 13 bases sitting between them. In DNA form, the CDR3 reads TGTGCCAGCAGCTTAGGGGGCCCACGGGGTTCACCCCTCCACTTT. This sequence encodes CASSLGGPRGSPLHF.

This clonotype was counted many times. The chain combines TRBV6-5 with TRBJ2-7, with 9 bases identical to TRBD2. The CDR3 has 15 residues. CDR1 and CDR2 from the germline V gene are MNHEY and SVGAGI. After removal of 1 base from V and 2 bases from J, the junction contained 3 bases not matched to a gene. CDR3 sequence: CASSYFSGRPYEQYF. The CDR3 nucleotides are TGTGCCAGCAGTTACTTTAGCGGGAGACCCTACGAGCAGTACTTC.

The rearrangement uses TRBV4-3 and TRBJ1-2, with 8 positions matching TRBD1. Trimming took 4 bases from V and 10 from J; bases not matched to a gene: 8. This CDR3 spans 13 amino acids. The germline V gene encodes CDR1 LGHNA and CDR2 YSLEER. CDR3 loop: CASSRDRNLDYTF. For the CDR3, the DNA is TGCGCCAGCAGCCGGGACAGGAATCTGGACTACACCTTC.

This clonotype showed up just a few times. The J gene is TRBJ2-7, the V gene TRBV27, with a possible D match to TRBD1 (5 bases). This CDR3 region has 13 residues. CDR1 and CDR2 from the germline V gene are MNHEY and SMNVEV (reference sequence). Trimming removed 3 bases at V and 2 bases at J, with 8 bases between. The CDR3 region has the DNA TGTGCCAGCAGTTTCTGGGGCGCCTACGAGCAGTACTTC. Residues: CASSFWGAYEQYF.

Only a few counts were recorded for this clonotype. CDR3 region: CASSKRDGDGNEQFF. The DNA of the CDR3 is TGTGCCAGCAGCAAACGGGACGGAGATGGCAATGAGCAGTTCTTC. V usage is TRBV7-8 and J usage is TRBJ2-1; D is possibly TRBD1 or TRBD2 (5 bases each). Trimming removed 5 bases at V and 6 bases at J, with 17 bases between. The CDR3 extends over 15 amino acids. The germline CDR1 and CDR2 sequences are SGHVS and FQNEAQ.

This clonotype was counted only a few times. J is TRBJ2-3 and V is TRBV7-2; 8 positions agree with TRBD2. Germline assignment: CDR1 SGHTA and CDR2 FQGNSA. Trimming took 5 bases from V and 3 from J; bases not matched to a gene: 10. The CDR3 runs to 16 residues. Written as DNA, the CDR3 is TGTGCCAGCAGCCCTCAGAGCGGGAGAAGGACAGATACGCAGTATTTT. Its translation: CASSPQSGRRTDTQYF.

This sequence joins TRBV18 and TRBJ1-2, with D unresolved. The length of the CDR3 is 14 residues. V gave up 7 bases and J gave up 4 bases, with 16 bases separating them. Germline CDR1 reads KGHSH; CDR2 reads LQKENI. CDR3 coding DNA: TGTGCCAGCTACATGACAAGTCGGGTCTATGGCTACACCTTC. This codes for CASYMTSRVYGYTF.

This clonotype showed up just a few times. The rearrangement links TRBV27 to TRBJ2-3, with 9 bases identical to TRBD2. The germline CDR1 and CDR2 sequences are MNHEY and SMNVEV (reference sequence). The J segment lost 2 bases and the V segment lost 8 bases, leaving 8 bases of the junction unmatched. CDR3 length: 15 amino acids. The CDR3 protein is CASQSRTSVTDTQYF. CDR3 DNA sequence: TGTGCCAGCCAGTCAAGGACTAGCGTCACAGATACGCAGTATTTT.

This clonotype has just a few counts. The chain joins TRBV4-3 to TRBJ2-5; TRBD2 might be the D (6 bases). CDR1 is LGHNA, CDR2 YSLEER, per germline. Trimming stripped 0 bases from V and 14 bases from J, with 16 bases between. The CDR3 has 13 residues. The CDR3 region has the DNA TGCGCCAGCAGCCAAGATCGAGGGGACTCTATATACTTC. The encoded protein is CASSQDRGDSIYF.

This clonotype has at least ten counts. The chain recombines TRBV10-3 with TRBJ2-2; D is undetermined. Trimming shortened V by 1 base and J by 4 bases, and 7 bases separated the two germline ends. Germline V lookup: CDR1 ENHRY, CDR2 SYGVKD. This CDR3 spans 14 amino acids. For the CDR3, the DNA is TGTGCCATCAGTGAGTTGGCAGGCACCGGGGAGCTGTTTTTT. Translating gives CAISELAGTGELFF.

This clonotype was counted many times. The CDR3 here is CASSLNRAYEQYF. The CDR3 bases are TGTGCCAGCAGCTTGAACAGGGCCTACGAGCAGTACTTC. This chain uses TRBV5-4 with TRBJ2-7; possibly TRBD1 for D (6 bases). The CDR3 is 13 amino acids. Trimming shortened V by 1 base and J by 2 bases, and 7 bases separated the two germline ends. Germline lookup yields CDR1 SGHNT and CDR2 YYREEE (reference sequence).

This clonotype was recorded many times. This CDR3 reads CASRFSGEPGELFF. Here the CDR3 DNA reads TGTGCCAGCAGATTCTCGGGGGAACCCGGGGAGCTGTTTTTT. The V and J genes are TRBV2 and TRBJ2-2; weak D call: TRBD2 (6 bases). CDR1 and CDR2 from the germline V gene are SNHLY and FYNNEI. V was pared by 6 bases and J by 6 bases, with 14 bases between. This CDR3 is 14 amino acids long.